This entry lists 25 T cell receptor beta chains sequenced from one sample in a study of cytomegalovirus exposure and HLA in healthy donors. Researchers ran the PCR with 60 Vbeta and 13 Jbeta primers. The table came from immunoSEQ multiplex PCR; TCRdb's copy has only in-frame clones and leaves some out. Seen here are under 150,000 clones, roughly 75% observed once, and the top ten hold under 7.5%. Source material: PBMCs. These receptors were taken from a man in his forties or fifties in good health and CMV-seropositive.

The chain employs TRBV5-1 and TRBJ1-3; 7 bases match TRBD1. The CDR3 has 18 amino acids. J was trimmed by 0 bases and V by 3 bases; bases with no gene match: 12. Germline assignment: CDR1 SGHRS and CDR2 YFSETQ. The CDR3 reads CASSYYPGQASSGNTIYF. The DNA for the CDR3 is TGCGCCAGCAGCTACTACCCCGGACAGGCCAGCTCTGGAAACACCATATATTTT.

The rearrangement joins TRBV29-1 to TRBJ2-1; tentatively, D is TRBD2 (6 bases). The germline CDR1 and CDR2 sequences are SQVTM and ANQGSEA. The V end lost 7 bases, the J end lost 2 bases, and 15 bases lay between the germline ends. CDR3 length: 14 amino acids. The CDR3 DNA sequence: TGCAGCGCTATACCCGGGGGAACCTACAATGAGCAGTTCTTC. Amino acid sequence: CSAIPGGTYNEQFF.

V gene TRBV18 combines with J gene TRBJ2-6; 12 nucleotides line up with TRBD2. Germline CDR1 reads KGHSH; CDR2 reads LQKENI. With V trimmed by 6 bases and J by 0 bases, 15 bases remained unmatched. The CDR3 length is 21 residues. CDR3 bases: TGTGCCAGCTCTCCTTCGGGACTAGCGGGCGTTACGCACTCTGGGGCCAACGTCCTGACTTTC. Translation: CASSPSGLAGVTHSGANVLTF.

J is TRBJ2-7 and V is TRBV9; 11 positions match TRBD1. This CDR3 spans 15 amino acids. Trimming cost V 0 bases and J 3 bases; bases outside gene matches: 2. Per the germline V gene, CDR1 is SGDLS and CDR2 is YYNGEE. The CDR3 loop reads CASSVGGTGGYEQYF. The CDR3 coding sequence is TGTGCCAGCAGCGTAGGTGGGACAGGGGGCTACGAGCAGTACTTC.

This clone occurred a few times. Other DNA sequences in the same sample also yield this CDR3. This sequence joins TRBV25-1 and TRBJ2-5; the D gene is possibly TRBD2 (5 bases). V lost 1 base, J lost 11 bases, and 8 bases lay in between. The CDR3 contains 11 residues. CDR1 MGHDK and CDR2 SYGVNS come from the germline V gene. CDR3 nucleotide sequence: TGTGCCAGCAGTGAATTGAGGGAGCAGTACTTC. It encodes CASSELREQYF.

The CDR3 region is CASSLSARTGEETQYF. The CDR3 region has the DNA TGTGCCAGCAGTTTATCCGCTCGGACGGGGGAAGAGACCCAGTACTTC. The chain employs TRBV27 and TRBJ2-5; D perhaps matches TRBD2 (6 bases). The V end lost 0 bases, the J end lost 3 bases, and 14 bases lay between the germline ends. This CDR3 is built from 16 residues. In germline, CDR1 is MNHEY, CDR2 SMNVEV (reference sequence).

This clone has a handful of counts. The chain joins TRBV7-9 to TRBJ1-5; D unresolved. Trimming pared 0 bases from V and 7 bases from J, leaving 16 bases between. The length of the CDR3 is 16 residues. CDR1 SEHNR and CDR2 FQNEAQ come from the germline V gene (reference sequence). CDR3 in DNA: TGTGCCAGCAGCTTAGCGGTTGGGTCAGGCGCGCAGCCCCAGCATTTT. Amino acids: CASSLAVGSGAQPQHF. Full variable domain (rest looked up from reference TRBV7-9 and TRBJ1-5): DTGVSQNPRHKITKRGQNVTFRCDPISEHNRLYWYRQTLGQGPEFLTYFQNEAQLEKSRLLSDRFSAERPKGSFSTLEIQRTEQGDSAMYLCASSLAVGSGAQPQHFGDGTRLSIL.

This clone has just a few counts. The chain employs TRBV28 and TRBJ2-5; no definite D call. Trimming left V 4 bases short and J 3 bases short, with 9 bases between. The CDR3 spans 13 residues. The germline V gene has CDR1 MDHEN and CDR2 SYDVKM. CDR3 sequence reads: CASSWRLEETQYF. The CDR3 region has the DNA TGTGCCAGCAGTTGGAGATTGGAAGAGACCCAGTACTTC.

This sequence joins TRBV7-6 and TRBJ1-1; no definite D call. Germline CDR1 and CDR2: SGHVS and FNYEAQ. V lost 1 base and J 1 base, leaving 7 bases between the germline ends. This CDR3 has 14 amino acids. The CDR3 nucleotides read TGTGCCAGCAGCTTAGTTGCAGGGAACACTGAAGCTTTCTTT. Its translation is CASSLVAGNTEAFF.

The rearrangement uses TRBV18 and TRBJ2-7; possible D gene TRBD1, 5 bases. The CDR3 covers 11 residues. Trimming cost V 6 bases and J 6 bases, with 9 bases left between them. Germline CDR1 reads KGHSH; CDR2 reads LQKENI. The CDR3 DNA sequence: TGTGCCAGCTCCTCAGGGTTCGAGCAGTACTTC. Translation: CASSSGFEQYF. Complete variable domain (other parts from reference TRBV18 and TRBJ2-7): NAGVMQNPRHLVRRRGQEARLRCSPMKGHSHVYWYRQLPEEGLKFMVYLQKENIIDESGMPKERFSAEFPKEGPSILRIQQVVRGDSAAYFCASSSGFEQYFGPGTRLTVT.

J is TRBJ1-4 and V is TRBV6-1; 7 bases are a match to TRBD1. V dropped 0 bases and J dropped 5; count of bases not matched to a gene: 3. The germline V gene has CDR1 MNHNS and CDR2 SASEGT. The CDR3 totals 15 residues. The CDR3 loop is CASSEAGGINEKLFF. The CDR3, as DNA: TGTGCCAGCAGTGAAGCAGGGGGCATCAATGAAAAACTGTTTTTT.

The chain couples TRBV11-2 to TRBJ2-2; no definite D call. V shed 3 bases and J shed 4 bases, with 9 bases lying between them. The CDR3 runs 14 residues. Germline CDR1 is SGHAT and CDR2 is FQNNGV. For the CDR3, the DNA is TGTGCCAGCAGCTTGTTCGGCGGCACCGGGGAGCTGTTTTTT. Protein product: CASSLFGGTGELFF.

Here the CDR3 DNA reads TGCGCCAGCAGCTTGGACCTTCTGACTGAAGGGGACTACGAGCAGTACTTC. It yields the protein CASSLDLLTEGDYEQYF. The chain uses TRBV5-1 and TRBJ2-7, with a possible D match to TRBD1 (5 bases). V dropped 0 bases and J dropped 3 bases, with 19 bases sitting between them. The germline V gene encodes CDR1 SGHRS and CDR2 YFSETQ. The CDR3 contains 17 residues.

The rearrangement joins TRBV6-5 to TRBJ2-1; TRBD2 agrees at 8 bases. Germline CDR1 reads MNHEY; CDR2 reads SVGAGI. V lost 6 bases to trimming and J lost 2 bases; unmatched junction nucleotides: 6. The CDR3 has 15 residues. CDR3 loop: CASSQLAVPYNEQFF. DNA of the CDR3: TGTGCCAGCAGCCAACTAGCGGTGCCCTACAATGAGCAGTTCTTC.

The gene calls are TRBV7-2 and TRBJ2-6; D gene ambiguous. The V gene's germline CDR1 is SGHTA and CDR2 FQGNSA. The CDR3 totals 14 residues. Deletions cut 1 base from V and 2 bases from J, with 3 bases between. The DNA of the CDR3 is TGTGCCAGCAGCTTAGATACTGGGGCCAACGTCCTGACTTTC. Its protein product is CASSLDTGANVLTF.

The genes are TRBV7-9 and TRBJ1-1; no firm D call. In germline, CDR1 is SEHNR, CDR2 FQNEAQ (reference sequence). Deletions cut 5 bases from V and 0 bases from J, with 25 bases between. CDR3 size: 19 residues. CDR3 region: CASSKLAPGTNIMNTEAFF. The CDR3 nucleotides are TGTGCCAGCAGCAAGCTCGCTCCGGGAACCAATATCATGAACACTGAAGCTTTCTTT.

V usage is TRBV5-6 and J usage is TRBJ1-5, with D hard to call. The ends were cut back, 6 bases at V and 0 bases at J, with 22 bases in the middle. Germline lookup yields CDR1 SGHDT and CDR2 YYEEEE. There are 18 residues in the CDR3. DNA for the CDR3: TGTGCCAGCAACCCTCCGTTTTACAACCTTTATAGCAATCAGCCCCAGCATTTT. Translated, it gives CASNPPFYNLYSNQPQHF.

The table lists this clone with a count of one. This chain uses TRBV6-4 with TRBJ1-5; D call uncertain. Trimming shortened V by 5 bases and J by 4 bases, and 9 bases separated the two germline ends. CDR3 length: 13 residues. CDR1 is MRHNA, CDR2 SNTAGT, per germline. CDR3 sequence: CASSNEENQPQHF. CDR3 nucleotide sequence: TGTGCCAGCAGTAACGAGGAAAATCAGCCCCAGCATTTT.

The chain recombines TRBV15 with TRBJ1-5, with a tentative D call TRBD1 (5 bases). The CDR3 totals 15 residues. Germline V CDR1 and CDR2: LNHNV, YYDKDF (reference sequence). Trimming stripped 0 bases from V and 3 bases from J, with 9 bases between. CDR3 in amino acids: CATSRDGADNQPQHF. DNA for the CDR3: TGTGCCACCAGCAGAGATGGGGCAGACAATCAGCCCCAGCATTTT.

V and J are TRBV5-1 and TRBJ2-1; tentative D call: TRBD1 (6 bases). Looked up from germline, CDR1 is SGHRS and CDR2 is YFSETQ. Trimming pared 4 bases from V and 4 bases from J, leaving 15 bases between. The CDR3 totals 15 residues. The DNA for the CDR3 is TGCGCCAGCAGCCCGAAACAGGGTACTTACAATGAGCAGTTCTTC. Amino acids: CASSPKQGTYNEQFF.

The chain's CDR3 is CASSLARADHNEQFF. Here the CDR3 DNA reads TGTGCCAGCAGCTTAGCTCGAGCGGACCACAATGAGCAGTTCTTC. The V and J genes are TRBV7-9 and TRBJ2-1, with D possibly matching TRBD2 (5 bases). Trimming took 0 bases from V and 5 from J, leaving 11 bases between them. This CDR3 region has 15 residues. Germline V CDR1 and CDR2: SEHNR, FQNEAQ (reference sequence).

The chain combines TRBV5-8 with TRBJ1-1, with 10 bases aligning to TRBD1. Germline V lookup: CDR1 SGHTS, CDR2 YDEGEE. CDR3 size: 18 residues. Trimming removed 2 bases from V and 0 bases from J; junction bases left unmatched: 10. Here the CDR3 DNA reads TGTGCCAGCAGCTTCGCGACAGGGGGCATGTACATGAACACTGAAGCTTTCTTT. This translates into CASSFATGGMYMNTEAFF.

The V and J genes are TRBV5-1 and TRBJ2-1, with D maybe TRBD1 (5 bases). Trimming removed 5 bases at V and 3 bases at J, with 12 bases between. Germline values: CDR1 SGHRS, CDR2 YFSETQ. This CDR3 contains 14 residues. CDR3 coding DNA: TGCGCCAGCAGTCAGGGCATGGGCTACAATGAGCAGTTCTTC. This gives the protein CASSQGMGYNEQFF.

The gene calls are TRBV28 and TRBJ2-1; D may be TRBD2 (7 bases). The CDR3 loop spans 16 amino acids. V was trimmed by 2 bases and J by 5 bases, leaving 16 bases between them. Per the germline V gene, CDR1 is MDHEN and CDR2 is SYDVKM. The CDR3 DNA follows: TGTGCCAGCAGTTTACTGTCGGGGGGCCAGAACAATGAGCAGTTCTTC. The encoded protein is CASSLLSGGQNNEQFF.

The chain recombines TRBV7-2 with TRBJ1-1; D remains ambiguous. V lost 4 bases and J lost 6, with 6 bases in between. CDR1 SGHTA and CDR2 FQGNSA come from the germline V gene. CDR3 length: 11 amino acids. The CDR3 sequence is CASSYGAEAFF. The CDR3 coding sequence is TGTGCCAGCAGCTACGGGGCTGAAGCTTTCTTT.